A single sample is the source of the 9 T cell receptor beta chains below, sequenced in a study of blood T cell repertoires in COVID-19. Sequenced by immunoSEQ multiplex PCR; TCRdb stores in-frame clones only, minus some. This repertoire shows hundreds of thousands of clones, less than 90% found once; its top ten account for about an eighth. Sequencing was performed on peripheral blood. The receptors here all came from a human donor in a cohort sampled during active COVID-19.

In its sample, this clone was seen once. CDR3 DNA sequence: TGCGCCAGCAGCCAAGGAACTAGCAGCACAGATACGCAGTATTTT. Translated, it gives CASSQGTSSTDTQYF. The chain combines TRBV4-3 with TRBJ2-3; D possibly corresponds to TRBD2 (6 bases). Trimming removed 1 base from V and 0 bases from J, with 8 bases in between. The CDR3 has 15 amino acids. Germline lookup yields CDR1 LGHNA and CDR2 YSLEER.

This chain connects TRBV30 to TRBJ2-5; perhaps TRBD2 as D (6 bases). From germline, CDR1 is GTSNPN and CDR2 SVGIG (reference sequence). This CDR3 region has 13 residues. V dropped 5 bases and J dropped 5 bases, with 15 bases sitting between them. DNA of the CDR3: TGTGCCTGGGGCCAGCGGGTTTTGGAGACCCAGTACTTC. Residues: CAWGQRVLETQYF.

CDR3 in DNA: TGTGCCATCAGGGGATCCGGAGGGGGGGACGAGCAGTACTTC. It translates to CAIRGSGGGDEQYF. V usage is TRBV10-3 and J usage is TRBJ2-7, with a possible D match to TRBD2 (7 bases). This CDR3 spans 14 amino acids. The V gene's germline CDR1 is ENHRY and CDR2 SYGVKD. V was trimmed by 6 bases and J by 5 bases, leaving 17 bases between them.

The V gene is TRBV7-2, the J gene TRBJ2-2; D is perhaps TRBD2 (6 bases). V was trimmed by 4 bases and J by 1 base, leaving 13 bases between them. Germline V CDR1 and CDR2: SGHTA, FQGNSA. The CDR3 consists of 16 residues. CDR3 loop: CASSSRGGVNTGELFF. The CDR3 DNA reads TGTGCCAGCAGCTCCAGAGGCGGGGTGAACACCGGGGAGCTGTTTTTT.

J is TRBJ1-6 and V is TRBV7-9; TRBD1 might be the D (5 bases). In germline, CDR1 is SEHNR, CDR2 FQNEAQ (reference sequence). V lost 2 bases and J 15 bases, leaving 17 bases between the germline ends. This CDR3 is built from 14 residues. The CDR3 protein is CASSLRGGEYHLHF. The CDR3 DNA is TGTGCCAGCAGCTTAAGGGGAGGGGAGTATCACCTCCACTTT.

The chain combines TRBV15 with TRBJ1-3; 7 positions agree with TRBD1. The CDR3 runs to 14 residues. Trimming at V came to 6 bases and at J to 3 bases, leaving 5 bases not matched to a gene. The germline V gene has CDR1 LNHNV and CDR2 YYDKDF (reference sequence). CDR3 sequence: CATSTGVGGNTIYF. The CDR3 DNA follows: TGTGCCACCAGTACAGGGGTCGGTGGAAACACCATATATTTT.

The V gene is TRBV5-1, the J gene TRBJ2-6, with D perhaps matching TRBD2 (5 bases). The CDR3 consists of 16 residues. Germline V CDR1 and CDR2: SGHRS, YFSETQ. The V gene lost 2 bases and the J gene lost 0 bases, with 9 bases spanning the gap. The CDR3 bases are TGCGCCAGCAGCTTTAGTGGGAGCTCTGGGGCCAACGTCCTGACTTTC. Protein: CASSFSGSSGANVLTF.

The V call is TRBV7-9, the J call TRBJ1-2; D gene ambiguous. Germline V lookup: CDR1 SEHNR, CDR2 FQNEAQ (reference sequence). V was trimmed by 5 bases and J by 7 bases, leaving 26 bases between them. This CDR3 spans 17 amino acids. This chain's CDR3 is CASSPPVSSTSGFGYTF. In DNA form, the CDR3 reads TGTGCCAGCAGCCCGCCCGTCAGTTCCACTTCCGGGTTTGGCTACACCTTC.

The chain employs TRBV5-5 and TRBJ2-1; D possibly corresponds to TRBD2 (6 bases). Germline loops: CDR1 SGHKS, CDR2 YYEKEE (reference sequence). The ends were cut back, 4 bases at V and 0 bases at J, with 14 bases in the middle. CDR3 size: 16 residues. The CDR3 region is CASSQEGLSSYNEQFF. CDR3 DNA: TGTGCCAGCAGCCAGGAGGGACTCAGCTCCTACAATGAGCAGTTCTTC.